This entry features one T cell receptor (beta chain) sequence. Its antigen is not identified. The data derive from a study of cytomegalovirus exposure and HLA in healthy donors. The study's findings and limits: Overall, around 150 TCR beta chains were annotated as cytomegalovirus-associated. Sequencing likely caused a cluster of highly shared sequence variants. A later look showed TCR association rates differing by HLA locus, highest for DRB1 and lowest for HLA-C. Cytomegalovirus status was reportedly diagnosed by the classifier with high sensitivity and specificity.

V shed 3 bases and J 0 bases; nucleotides not matched to a gene: 9. CDR3 size: 18 residues. Germline CDR1 reads LNHDA; CDR2 reads SQIVND (reference sequence). Both 60 Vbeta primers and 13 Jbeta primers went into the PCR. Some clones are missing from TCRdb's copy, which holds only in-frame ones; the method was immunoSEQ multiplex PCR. This table holds about 190,000 clones, roughly 80% found once. The sample consisted of PBMCs. The chain recombines TRBV19 with TRBJ1-5; 9 positions match TRBD1. The TCR was taken from a woman aged 18-29 years in good health and CMV-seronegative. CDR3 sequence reads: CASSILEGTGHSNQPQHF. The CDR3 DNA reads as TGTGCCAGTAGTATTCTGGAGGGGACAGGGCATAGCAATCAGCCCCAGCATTTT. Using reference TRBV19 and TRBJ1-5 for the parts outside the CDR3, the full variable domain is DGGITQSPKYLFRKEGQNVTLSCEQNLNHDAMYWYRQDPGQGLRLIYYSQIVNDFQKGDIAEGYSVSREKKESFPLTVTSAQKNPTAFYLCASSILEGTGHSNQPQHFGDGTRLSIL.